This T cell receptor (beta chain) was observed in a study of regulatory dendritic cells for organ transplantation. Unmatched junction bases numbered 1, after V lost 5 bases and J lost 3 bases. The CDR3 is 13 residues long. Per germline, CDR1 MDHEN and CDR2 SYDVKM. This clone was seen a single time. Profiling relied on immunoSEQ multiplex PCR, and the TCRdb table lists in-frame clones only, not all of them. The sample lists under 40,000 clones, about nine tenths occurring once. Sequenced sample: naive CD8+ T cells from blood. Documented subset: CD45RA+ naive T cells. The chain couples TRBV28 to TRBJ1-2; TRBD1 agrees at 9 bases. The source of this sequence is a human donor in good health. CDR3 loop: CASSRQGDYGYTF. The CDR3 nucleotides read TGTGCCAGCAGTCGACAGGGGGACTATGGCTACACCTTC.